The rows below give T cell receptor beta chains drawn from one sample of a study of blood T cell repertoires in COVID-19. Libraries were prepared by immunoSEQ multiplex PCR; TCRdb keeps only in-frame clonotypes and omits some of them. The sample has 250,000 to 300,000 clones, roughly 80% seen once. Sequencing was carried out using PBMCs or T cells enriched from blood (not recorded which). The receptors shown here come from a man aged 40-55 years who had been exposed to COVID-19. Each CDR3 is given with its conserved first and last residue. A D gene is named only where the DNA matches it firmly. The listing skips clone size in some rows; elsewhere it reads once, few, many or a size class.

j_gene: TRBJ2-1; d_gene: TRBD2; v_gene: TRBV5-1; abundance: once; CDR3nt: TGCGCCAGCAGCTCGACGGTGGCTAGCGGGAGGAATGAGCAGTTCTTC; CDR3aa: CASSSTVASGRNEQFF
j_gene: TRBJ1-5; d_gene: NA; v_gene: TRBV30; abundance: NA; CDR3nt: TGTGCCTGGAGTGTACGTGTCGAGGACAGTAGCAATCAGCCCCAGCATTTT; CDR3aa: CAWSVRVEDSSNQPQHF
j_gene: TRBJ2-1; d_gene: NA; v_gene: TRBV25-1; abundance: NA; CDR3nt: TGTGCCAGCAGTGGTGGTGGGGGCGATCACAATGAGCAGTTCTTC; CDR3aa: CASSGGGGDHNEQFF
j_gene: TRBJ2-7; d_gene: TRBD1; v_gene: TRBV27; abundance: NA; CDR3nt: TGTGCCAGCAGAACAGGGGGCTTATACGAGCAGTACTTC; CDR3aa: CASRTGGLYEQYF
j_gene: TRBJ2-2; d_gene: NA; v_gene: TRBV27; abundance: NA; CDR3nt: TGTGCCAGCAGGAACAGGGTGCGTGGCACCGGGGAGCTGTTTTTT; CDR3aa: CASRNRVRGTGELFF
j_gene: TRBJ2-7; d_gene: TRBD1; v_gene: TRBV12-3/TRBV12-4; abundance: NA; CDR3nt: TGTGCCAGCAGCCAAGGACAGGGCGGCGAGCAGTACTTC; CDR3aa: CASSQGQGGEQYF
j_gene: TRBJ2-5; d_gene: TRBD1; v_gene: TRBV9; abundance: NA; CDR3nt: TGTGCCAGCAGCGTAGACAGGGGGCAAGGGGAGACCCAGTACTTC; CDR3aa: CASSVDRGQGETQYF
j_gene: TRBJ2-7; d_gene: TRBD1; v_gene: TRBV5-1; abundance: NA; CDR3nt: TGCGCCAGCAGCGCCGGGACAGCTGACGAGCAGTACTTC; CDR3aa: CASSAGTADEQYF
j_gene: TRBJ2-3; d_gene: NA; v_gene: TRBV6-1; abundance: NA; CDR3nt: TGTGCCAGCAGTGAAGGCCTATCAGATACGCAGTATTTT; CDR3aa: CASSEGLSDTQYF
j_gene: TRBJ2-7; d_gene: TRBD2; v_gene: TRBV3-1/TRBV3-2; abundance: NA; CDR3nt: TGTGCCAGCAGCCAAGCAGCGGGAGGGAGCGAGCAGTACTTC; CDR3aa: CASSQAAGGSEQYF
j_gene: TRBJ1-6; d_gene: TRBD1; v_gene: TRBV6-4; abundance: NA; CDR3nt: TGTGCCAACCTAAGATCGGACAGGGGCTATTCACCCCTCCACTTT; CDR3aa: CANLRSDRGYSPLHF
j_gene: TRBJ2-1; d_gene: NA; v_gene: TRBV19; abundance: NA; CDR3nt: TGTGCCAGTAGTATAGATCTAGGGAGGCAGACGCAGTTCTTC; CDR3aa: CASSIDLGRQTQFF
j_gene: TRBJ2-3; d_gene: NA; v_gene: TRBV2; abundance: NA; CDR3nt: TGTGCCAGCAGTGAATTGAGGGATACGCAGTATTTT; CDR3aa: CASSELRDTQYF